The sequence of this T cell receptor (beta chain) was determined in a study of PD-1 blockade in classical Hodgkin lymphoma (dated by TCRdb to 2018 to 2021). Concerning the study at large: Nivolumab dosing was 3 mg/kg intravenously every 2 weeks, continuing until either disease progression or unacceptable toxicity. The study used CyTOF and TCR beta sequencing to define a peripheral blood immune signature of response to PD-1 blockade in classical Hodgkin lymphoma. Here is what the overall study found, with its caveats: Baseline diversity similar to that of newly diagnosed patients was observed in trial patients achieving complete response, whereas significantly lower diversity was observed in partial responders and progressors. A significant rise by C4D1 was seen in CD4+ but not CD8+ TCR diversity (p=0.0027 vs p=0.16), with the rise being most apparent in complete responders (p=0.02). Lower diversity was seen in patients whose nivolumab began less than 1 year after ASCT, and these patients were left out of later analyses so that immune reconstitution would not confound the results. The study was limited to a single clinical trial cohort, and causes of repertoire differences, possibly disease activity or prior therapy, remained undefined. Baseline TCR diversity was reported as lower in newly diagnosed patients than in healthy donors, and lower still in relapsed/refractory patients.

Genomic DNA was extracted with the Qiagen DNeasy kit from unsorted PBMCs and from negatively selected CD4+ and CD8+ fractions. Using primers that anneal to V and J segments, immunoSEQ multiplex PCR amplified the TCR beta CDR3 regions. A synthetic immune receptor repertoire was used to minimize amplification bias, and remaining bias was computationally removed after sequencing. On the authors' methods: Custom Python scripts were used to quantify repertoire diversity as the Shannon entropy index. Unsorted, CD4+ and CD8+ repertoires were analyzed separately, except in combined analyses where CD4+ and CD8+ sequences were merged in silico. Clonal expansion was defined as at least a 2-fold frequency increase after treatment relative to C1D1, with a pseudocount of 0.5 for undetected baseline clones. Clones with 0 or 1 copy at C1D1 were classified as singleton clones, and clones with 2 or more copies were classified as non-singleton clones. Clones expanded in unsorted samples were assigned a CD4+, CD8+ or unknown annotation through matching of protein sequences in sorted samples from the same patient. Wilcoxon tests on paired samples were used to test diversity changes from C1D1 to C4D1. Here the immuneACCESS table is served through TCRdb, limited to in-frame sequences with V and J called. Missing clones are a known gap in these copies; in checked studies unresolved V genes cover under half, and the rest lacks a known reason. Clonal size and the V and J genes are those of that table, whereas D and trimming came from the DNA. Across this sample there are roughly 64,000 clones, with about 89% seen only once. Approximately 10% of the sample goes to the ten largest clones.

Comment on this clone: Its antigen is not yet known. It has no much larger one-base neighbor in the sample; base qualities were not kept.

For CDR1 and CDR2, the germline V gene lists SGHDT and YYEEEE. The CDR3 has 16 amino acids, counting the end cysteine and phenylalanine. The CDR3 DNA has 48 bases and is translated from base 1. V is cut back by 4 bases and J by 6 bases, with 13 bases in the junction unmatched. According to the study, the label for this sample's time point signals: cycle 4 day 1 (C4D1), after five to seven weeks of nivolumab. All trial patients had relapsed after autologous stem cell transplantation, with cohorts A, B and C differing in prior brentuximab vedotin exposure. The trial cohort was composed of approximately 56 patients with relapsed/refractory classical Hodgkin lymphoma, for whom complete response, partial response or progressive disease was recorded as best overall response. In the multi-cohort phase II CheckMate 205 trial, trial patients received single-agent nivolumab. An independent review committee assessed best overall response by applying the 2007 International Working Group response criteria. Trial PBMCs were collected immediately before nivolumab initiation (C1D1) and during therapy at cycle 2 day 1 and cycle 4 day 1. Peripheral blood was collected in 8 mL Vacutainer Cell Preparation Tubes, from which PBMCs were isolated by centrifugation and then cryopreserved.

The rearranged chain carries TRBV5-6 and TRBJ1-2, with 9 bases aligning to TRBD1. Here the sequenced sample was peripheral blood mononuclear cells (PBMCs), taken before the fourth cycle of nivolumab. This receptor was identified in a human donor with classical Hodgkin lymphoma. The DNA reads as follows: TGTGCCAGCAGCCTTAGTCCGGGACAGGGAGGGGATGGCTACACCTTC. Translated, it reads CASSLSPGQGGDGYTF.